These T cell receptor beta chains were read from a single sample in a study of metastatic and nonmetastatic thyroid tumors. Through MiXCR, TCRdb re-clonotyped the PCR reads. Of about 40,000 clones listed, more than 9.5% are singletons. What was sequenced was blood. These receptors were collected from a female donor with papillary thyroid cancer or a benign thyroid nodule (not recorded which). Some clones in this sample may be carry-over from other donors' samples. Both conserved end residues are part of each CDR3. Each record gives: J gene, V gene, D gene, clone size, CDR3 protein, CDR3 DNA. A D gene is named only where the DNA matches it firmly. Not all rows give a size; the values are once, few, many and, for expanded clones, a class.

TRBJ2-5 | TRBV2 | TRBD2 | many | CASSGRVAGAFETQYF | TGTGCCAGCAGCGGGCGAGTAGCGGGAGCTTTTGAGACCCAGTACTTC
TRBJ2-2 | TRBV11-1 | . | many | CASSLVHRQEKNTGELFF | TGTGCCAGCAGCTTAGTTCACCGGCAGGAGAAGAACACCGGGGAGCTGTTTTTT
TRBJ2-1 | TRBV7-9 | TRBD2 | many | CASSPGLADNEQFF | TGTGCCAGCAGCCCGGGACTAGCGGACAATGAGCAGTTCTTC
TRBJ1-2 | TRBV13 | TRBD1 | many | CASSSGDEGAQGYTF | TGTGCCAGCAGCTCCGGCGATGAGGGGGCGCAGGGCTACACCTTC
TRBJ2-5 | TRBV20-1 | TRBD2 | many | CGARPLRLAGSKETQYF | TGCGGTGCTAGACCCCTTCGACTAGCGGGATCAAAAGAGACCCAGTACTTC
TRBJ2-3 | TRBV5-4 | TRBD2 | many | CASSSRLAGVVDTQYF | TGTGCCAGCAGCTCCAGACTAGCGGGAGTTGTAGATACGCAGTATTTT
TRBJ2-7 | TRBV12-3/TRBV12-4 | TRBD1 | . | CASSGQGTPFEQYF | TGTGCCAGCAGCGGACAGGGGACCCCCTTCGAGCAGTACTTC
TRBJ2-1 | TRBV19 | . | many | CASSPDASSYNEQFF | TGTGCCAGTAGCCCGGACGCGAGCTCCTACAATGAGCAGTTCTTC
TRBJ1-2 | TRBV4-1 | . | many | CASSQDRDSTVSYGYTF | TGCGCCAGCAGCCAAGATCGGGACTCGACAGTTTCCTATGGCTACACCTTC
TRBJ2-7 | TRBV30 | . | . | CAWSMDEQYF | TGTGCCTGGAGTATGGACGAGCAGTACTTC
TRBJ2-1 | TRBV5-1 | . | many | CASSSTGQSYNEQFF | TGCGCCAGCAGCTCAACAGGGCAGTCCTACAATGAGCAGTTCTTC
TRBJ1-3 | TRBV9 | . | . | CASTLTGQPLSGNTIYF | TGTGCCAGCACCCTAACGGGTCAGCCTCTCTCTGGAAACACCATATATTTC
TRBJ2-3 | TRBV6-5 | . | many | CASSYRRGGTDTQYF | TGTGCCAGCAGTTATCGCCGGGGTGGGACAGATACGCAGTATTTT
TRBJ2-7 | TRBV6-1 | . | many | CASSSRQERPAGEQYF | TGTGCCAGCAGTTCCCGCCAGGAGCGGCCCGCGGGGGAGCAGTACTTC
TRBJ2-1 | TRBV3-1 | TRBD2 | many | CASSQEKLAGRTDEQFF | TGTGCCAGCAGCCAAGAAAAATTAGCGGGTCGGACCGATGAGCAGTTCTTC
TRBJ1-1 | TRBV7-2 | . | . | CASSSQAATEAFF | TGTGCCAGCAGCTCACAGGCGGCTACTGAAGCTTTCTTT
TRBJ2-7 | TRBV27 | . | . | CASILWVQQYF | TGTGCCAGCATCCTGTGGGTACAGCAGTACTTC
TRBJ1-5 | TRBV7-6 | . | many | CASSPSRRFGLGQPQHF | TGTGCCAGCAGCCCGAGTCGACGGTTTGGATTAGGTCAGCCCCAGCATTTT
TRBJ2-2 | TRBV20-1 | TRBD2 | many | CSARSLAGDTAGELFF | TGCAGTGCTAGAAGCCTAGCGGGAGATACGGCCGGGGAGCTGTTTTTT
TRBJ2-1 | TRBV6-5 | . | many | CASSYSKWSEQFF | TGTGCCAGCAGTTACTCGAAGTGGAGTGAGCAGTTCTTC
TRBJ2-5 | TRBV7-2 | TRBD2 | many | CASSLGTAGVRQETQYF | TGTGCCAGCAGCTTAGGAACGGCGGGGGTGAGACAAGAGACCCAGTACTTC
TRBJ2-3 | TRBV4-3 | . | many | CASSKEAGDTQYF | TGCGCCAGCAGCAAAGAAGCGGGAGATACGCAGTATTTT
TRBJ2-7 | TRBV12-5 | . | many | CASRSGLSYEQYF | TGTGCTAGTCGATCGGGACTCTCCTACGAGCAGTACTTC
TRBJ2-7 | TRBV12-3/TRBV12-4 | TRBD1 | few | CASISGTGGSREQYF | TGTGCCAGCATATCCGGGACAGGGGGGTCAAGGGAGCAGTACTTC
TRBJ2-7 | TRBV5-1 | . | many | CASSLEGRGAYEQYF | TGCGCCAGCAGCTTGGAAGGCAGGGGAGCGTACGAGCAGTACTTC
TRBJ2-3 | TRBV6-1 | . | many | CASNQGMGTDTQYF | TGTGCCAGCAATCAGGGTATGGGCACAGATACGCAGTATTTT
TRBJ2-7 | TRBV4-3 | . | . | CASSQEGPLKAYEQYF | TGCGCCAGCAGCCAAGAGGGACCGCTAAAAGCCTACGAGCAGTACTTC
TRBJ2-7 | TRBV20-1 | . | many | CSAPILGGPPYEQYF | TGCAGTGCTCCCATCCTGGGGGGCCCCCCCTACGAGCAGTACTTC
TRBJ2-1 | TRBV7-6 | . | . | CASSPLRGGGSNEQFF | TGTGCCAGCAGCCCCCTCAGGGGTGGGGGGTCCAATGAGCAGTTCTTC
TRBJ2-3 | TRBV9 | . | many | CASSVTLGTDTQYF | TGTGCCAGCAGCGTAACACTGGGCACAGATACGCAGTATTTT
TRBJ2-3 | TRBV24-1 | . | many | CATSDLGQYGTDTQYF | TGTGCCACCAGTGATTTAGGACAGTATGGCACAGATACGCAGTATTTT
TRBJ1-6 | TRBV6-1 | . | . | CASRTVFLLQSPLHF | TGTGCCAGCAGAACAGTGTTCTTACTCCAATCACCCCTCCACTTT
TRBJ2-1 | TRBV20-1 | . | many | CSARDGENNEQFF | TGCAGTGCTAGAGATGGCGAAAACAATGAGCAGTTCTTC
TRBJ2-7 | TRBV4-2 | . | many | CASSQGAEQYF | TGTGCCAGCAGCCAAGGCGCCGAGCAGTACTTC
TRBJ2-3 | TRBV18 | TRBD1 | once | CASSPKAPGGADTQYF | TGTGCCAGCTCACCAAAGGCACCAGGGGGCGCGGATACGCAGTATTTT
TRBJ1-1 | TRBV5-6 | . | . | CVSSRGGLKAFF | TGTGTCAGCAGCCGAGGGGGTCTGAAAGCTTTCTTT
TRBJ1-6 | TRBV12-3/TRBV12-4 | TRBD1 | many | CASSFRQGDSSPLHF | TGTGCCAGCAGTTTCCGACAGGGGGACAGCTCACCCCTCCACTTT
TRBJ2-3 | TRBV3-1 | . | many | CASSQDWGRTEYF | TGTGCCAGCAGCCAAGACTGGGGGAGAACAGAGTATTTT
TRBJ1-1 | TRBV20-1 | . | many | CSARDLGPNTEAFF | TGCAGTGCTAGAGATCTGGGGCCGAACACTGAAGCTTTCTTT
TRBJ1-5 | TRBV28 | . | many | CASNLGPFNQPQHF | TGTGCCAGCAACCTGGGGCCTTTCAATCAGCCCCAGCATTTT
TRBJ2-1 | TRBV18 | . | many | CASSPPLADYNVGEQFF | TGTGCCAGCTCACCACCATTAGCAGACTACAACGTCGGTGAGCAGTTCTTC
TRBJ2-7 | TRBV18 | TRBD2 | many | CASSHSGYDNEQYF | TGTGCCAGCTCACATAGCGGGTATGACAACGAGCAGTACTTC
TRBJ2-1 | TRBV4-1 | TRBD2 | many | CASSPQTGTSGENEQFF | TGCGCCAGCAGCCCCCAAACCGGGACTAGCGGGGAGAATGAGCAGTTCTTC
TRBJ2-7 | TRBV15 | TRBD2 | many | CATSRGLAGVEQYF | TGTGCCACCAGCAGAGGACTAGCGGGAGTTGAGCAGTACTTC
TRBJ2-5 | TRBV7-9 | . | many | CASSLALGPQETQYF | TGTGCCAGCAGCTTAGCGCTGGGCCCCCAAGAGACCCAGTACTTC
TRBJ2-2 | TRBV28 | . | many | CASSPGQNTGELFF | TGTGCCAGCAGCCCGGGACAGAACACCGGGGAGCTGTTTTTT
TRBJ1-2 | TRBV12-3/TRBV12-4 | . | . | CASSQLLASLGYGYTF | TGTGCCAGCAGCCAACTCCTCGCGTCCTTGGGCTATGGCTACACCTTC
TRBJ2-1 | TRBV7-6 | TRBD1 | many | CASSPMDRAGQFF | TGTGCCAGCAGCCCGATGGACAGGGCCGGGCAGTTCTTC
TRBJ1-6 | TRBV2 | TRBD1 | . | CASSSYGTGAVGNSPLHF | TGTGCCAGCAGTTCTTATGGGACAGGGGCAGTTGGAAATTCACCCCTCCACTTT
TRBJ2-5 | TRBV2 | TRBD1 | many | CASTGQEQETQYF | TGTGCCAGCACGGGACAGGAACAAGAGACCCAGTACTTC
TRBJ2-7 | TRBV11-2 | . | . | CASRETGMGLYEQYF | TGTGCCAGCAGGGAAACAGGGATGGGGCTCTACGAGCAGTACTTC